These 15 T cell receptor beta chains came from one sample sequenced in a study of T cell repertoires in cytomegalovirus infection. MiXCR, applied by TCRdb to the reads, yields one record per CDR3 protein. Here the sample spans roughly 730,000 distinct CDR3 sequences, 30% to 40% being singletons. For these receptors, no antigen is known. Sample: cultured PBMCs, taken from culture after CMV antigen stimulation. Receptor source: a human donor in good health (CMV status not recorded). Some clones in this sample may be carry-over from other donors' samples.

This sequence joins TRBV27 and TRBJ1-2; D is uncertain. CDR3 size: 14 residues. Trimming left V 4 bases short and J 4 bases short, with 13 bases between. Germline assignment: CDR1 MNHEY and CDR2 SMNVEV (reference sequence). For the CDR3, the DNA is TGTGCCAGCAGTTCCAGACGGGGAACCTATGGCTACACCTTC. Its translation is CASSSRRGTYGYTF.

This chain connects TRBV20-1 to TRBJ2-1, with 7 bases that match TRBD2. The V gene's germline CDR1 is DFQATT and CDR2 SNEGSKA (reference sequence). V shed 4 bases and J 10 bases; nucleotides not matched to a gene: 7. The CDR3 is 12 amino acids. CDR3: CSANQPGLEQFF. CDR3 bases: TGCAGTGCTAATCAACCGGGACTAGAGCAGTTCTTC.

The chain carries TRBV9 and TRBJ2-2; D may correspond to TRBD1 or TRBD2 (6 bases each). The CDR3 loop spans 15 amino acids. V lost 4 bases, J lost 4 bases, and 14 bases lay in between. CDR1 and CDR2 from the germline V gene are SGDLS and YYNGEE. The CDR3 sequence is CASSLTGRGTGELFF. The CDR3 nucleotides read TGTGCCAGCAGCCTTACAGGGCGGGGCACCGGGGAGCTGTTTTTT.

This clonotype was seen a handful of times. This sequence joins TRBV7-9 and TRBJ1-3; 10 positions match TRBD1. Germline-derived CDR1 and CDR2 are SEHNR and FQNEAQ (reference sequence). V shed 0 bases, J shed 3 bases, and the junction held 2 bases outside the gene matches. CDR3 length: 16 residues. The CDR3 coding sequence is TGTGCCAGCAGCTTAGCGACAGGGGGCTTTGGAAACACCATATATTTT. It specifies CASSLATGGFGNTIYF.

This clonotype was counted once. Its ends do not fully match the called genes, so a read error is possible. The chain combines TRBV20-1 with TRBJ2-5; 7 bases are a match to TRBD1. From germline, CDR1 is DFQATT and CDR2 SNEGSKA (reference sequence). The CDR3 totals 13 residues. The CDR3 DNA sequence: TGCAGTGCTCGAGGGAAACCCGGAGACAGGGCGGACTTC. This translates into CSARGKPGDRADF.

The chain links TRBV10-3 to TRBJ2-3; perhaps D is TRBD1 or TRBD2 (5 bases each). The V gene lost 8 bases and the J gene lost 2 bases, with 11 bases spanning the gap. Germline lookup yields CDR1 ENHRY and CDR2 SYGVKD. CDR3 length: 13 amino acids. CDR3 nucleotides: TGTGCCATCGGGGGAGCCCCCACAGATACGCAGTATTTT. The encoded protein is CAIGGAPTDTQYF.

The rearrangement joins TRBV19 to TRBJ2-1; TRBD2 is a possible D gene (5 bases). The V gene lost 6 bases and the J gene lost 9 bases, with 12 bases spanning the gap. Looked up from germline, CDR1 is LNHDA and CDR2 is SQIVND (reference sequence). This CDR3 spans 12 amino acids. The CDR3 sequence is CASSVNRGEQFF. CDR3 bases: TGTGCCAGTAGCGTCAACCGGGGTGAGCAGTTCTTC.

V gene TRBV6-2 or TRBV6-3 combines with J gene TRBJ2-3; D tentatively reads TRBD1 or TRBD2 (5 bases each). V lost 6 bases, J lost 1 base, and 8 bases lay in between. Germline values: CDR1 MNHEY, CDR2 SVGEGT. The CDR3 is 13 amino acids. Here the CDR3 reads CASRRDGTDTQYF. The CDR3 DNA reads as TGTGCCAGCAGAAGGGACGGCACAGATACGCAGTATTTT.

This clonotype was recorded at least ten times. CDR3 DNA sequence: TGTGCCAGCAGCCGCTCCGGACAGGGAACAGATACGCAGTATTTT. Residues: CASSRSGQGTDTQYF. V usage is TRBV7-2 and J usage is TRBJ2-3; TRBD1 matches 8 bases. Germline V gene sequence: CDR1 SGHTA, CDR2 FQGNSA. The length of the CDR3 is 15 residues. The V gene end was trimmed by 5 bases and the J gene end by 3 bases; junction bases not matched to a gene: 7.

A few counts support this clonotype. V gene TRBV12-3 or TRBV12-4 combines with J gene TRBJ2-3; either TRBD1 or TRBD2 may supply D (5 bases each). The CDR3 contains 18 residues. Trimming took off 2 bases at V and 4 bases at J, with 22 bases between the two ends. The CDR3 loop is CASSLSLGVAGGADTQYF. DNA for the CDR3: TGTGCCAGCAGTTTAAGCCTGGGGGTGGCAGGAGGAGCAGATACGCAGTATTTT.

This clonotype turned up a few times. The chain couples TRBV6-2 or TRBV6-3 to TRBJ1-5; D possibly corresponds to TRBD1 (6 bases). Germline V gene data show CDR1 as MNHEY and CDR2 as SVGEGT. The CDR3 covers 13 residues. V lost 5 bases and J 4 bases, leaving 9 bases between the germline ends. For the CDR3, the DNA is TGTGCCAGCAGTAGGAGGGGGAATCAGCCCCAGCATTTT. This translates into CASSRRGNQPQHF.

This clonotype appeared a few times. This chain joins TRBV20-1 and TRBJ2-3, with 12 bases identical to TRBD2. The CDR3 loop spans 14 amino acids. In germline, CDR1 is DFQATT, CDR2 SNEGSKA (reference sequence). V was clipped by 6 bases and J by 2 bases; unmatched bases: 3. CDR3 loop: CSARLAGVTDTQYF. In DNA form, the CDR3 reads TGCAGTGCAAGACTAGCGGGGGTCACAGATACGCAGTATTTT.

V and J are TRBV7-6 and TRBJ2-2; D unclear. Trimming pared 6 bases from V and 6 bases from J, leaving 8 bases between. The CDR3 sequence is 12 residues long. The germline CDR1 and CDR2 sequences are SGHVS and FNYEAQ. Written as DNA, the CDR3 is TGTGCCAGCAGTACCTTTGCCGGGGAGCTGTTTTTT. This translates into CASSTFAGELFF.

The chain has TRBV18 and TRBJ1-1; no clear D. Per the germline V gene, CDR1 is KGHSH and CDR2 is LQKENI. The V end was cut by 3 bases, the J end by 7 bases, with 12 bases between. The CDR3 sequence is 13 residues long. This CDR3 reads CASSPSREDEAFF. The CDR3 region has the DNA TGTGCCAGCTCACCCTCCCGTGAGGATGAAGCTTTCTTT.

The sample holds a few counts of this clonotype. DNA of the CDR3: TGTGCCATCATGTTGGGGACAGGGGTAAACGAGCAGTACTTC. This codes for CAIMLGTGVNEQYF. The genes are TRBV10-3 and TRBJ2-7, with 10 bases aligning to TRBD1. Trimming took 7 bases from V and 5 from J; bases not matched to a gene: 8. The germline V gene encodes CDR1 ENHRY and CDR2 SYGVKD. The CDR3 length is 14 residues.